This TCR beta chain was observed in a study of T cells in tuberculosis. About the study: The T cells targeted glucose monomycolate, a mycobacterial lipid, via CD1B. In South Africa, adults with active tuberculosis were compared with IGRA-negative and latently infected IGRA-positive adolescents.

Trimming took 0 bases from V and 4 from J; bases not matched to a gene: 3. The CDR3 runs to 16 residues. CDR1 MNHEY and CDR2 SVGAGI come from the germline V gene. Some clones are missing from TCRdb's copy, which holds only in-frame ones; the method was immunoSEQ multiplex PCR. Of more than 35,000 clones in the sample, nearly 95% were seen once. Sequenced input: PBMCs. V usage is TRBV6-5 and J usage is TRBJ2-1, with 10 bases identical to TRBD1. This TCR derives from a donor between 10 and 29 years old with latent tuberculosis or without tuberculosis infection. The CDR3 DNA follows: TGTGCCAGCAGTTACTCGACAGGGGGCTTTTACAATGAGCAGTTCTTC. It translates to CASSYSTGGFYNEQFF.